A single sample gave rise to the 25 T cell receptor beta chains below, sequenced in a study of a mutant IDH1 vaccine in newly diagnosed glioma. Clones were sequenced by immunoSEQ multiplex PCR, and TCRdb holds only the in-frame ones, with some missing. Among tens of thousands of clones, 70% were seen once, and the ten largest hold about 11%. No antigen is known for these receptors. Noted time point: week 11, during vaccination. Vaccination comprised doses that each held 300 ug of mutant IDH1 20-mer peptide, plus topical imiquimod. This material consisted of peripheral blood mononuclear cells (PBMCs), taken from a glioma patient whose treatment included an IDH1 peptide vaccine. The source of these receptors is a man in his late teens or twenties with glioma. Some clones in this sample may be carry-over from other donors' samples.

Details on this clone: The junction departs from the called germline gene at one end, perhaps through a read error. The J gene is TRBJ1-1, the V gene TRBV5-1, with TRBD1 identical over 11 bases. The CDR3 spans 16 residues. The V gene's germline CDR1 is SGHRS and CDR2 YFSETQ. This chain's CDR3 is CASRAGTGGLKTEAFF. In DNA, the CDR3 is TGCGCCAGCCGAGCGGGGACAGGGGGATTGAAGACTGAAGCTTTCTTT.

The V call is TRBV5-1, the J call TRBJ2-2, with 8 bases identical to TRBD1. This CDR3 is built from 15 residues. Trimming took 6 bases from V and 2 from J; bases not matched to a gene: 6. In germline, CDR1 is SGHRS, CDR2 YFSETQ. As DNA, the CDR3 is TGCGCCAGCAACTGGGGACAGGTCAACACCGGGGAGCTGTTTTTT. Translated: CASNWGQVNTGELFF.

This clone appeared a few times. The J gene is TRBJ2-7, the V gene TRBV6-6; possible D gene TRBD1, 5 bases. Between the trimmed V and J ends, which lost 5 bases and 0 bases, there was a span of 11 bases. This CDR3 is built from 14 residues. CDR1 MNHNY and CDR2 SVGAGI come from the germline V gene (reference sequence). This CDR3 reads CASSDSVGSYEQYF. CDR3 DNA sequence: TGTGCCAGCAGTGACAGCGTGGGCTCCTACGAGCAGTACTTC.

The V gene is TRBV7-2, the J gene TRBJ2-7; D is perhaps TRBD2 (5 bases). V gave up 1 base and J gave up 2 bases, with 18 bases separating them. Germline V lookup: CDR1 SGHTA, CDR2 FQGNSA. The CDR3 has 17 residues. CDR3 protein: CASSLGLIRGYPYEQYF. CDR3 DNA sequence: TGTGCCAGCAGCTTAGGACTGATTCGAGGGTATCCCTACGAGCAGTACTTC.

The chain joins TRBV19 to TRBJ2-7, with a possible D match to TRBD1 (8 bases). Germline CDR1 and CDR2: LNHDA and SQIVND (reference sequence). This CDR3 has 16 residues. The V and J ends lost 7 bases and 1 base respectively, with 20 bases between them. The CDR3 DNA reads TGTGCCAGTACCCCTACGGGGGGACAGGTTTCCTACGAGCAGTACTTC. This sequence encodes CASTPTGGQVSYEQYF.

The V and J genes are TRBV7-9 and TRBJ2-5; TRBD1 aligns across 8 bases. The CDR3 loop spans 14 amino acids. Per the germline V gene, CDR1 is SEHNR and CDR2 is FQNEAQ (reference sequence). Trimming cost V 1 base and J 5 bases; bases outside gene matches: 3. The CDR3 loop reads CASSLGQGWETQYF. The CDR3 DNA is TGTGCCAGCAGCTTAGGACAGGGGTGGGAGACCCAGTACTTC.

The gene calls are TRBV5-5 and TRBJ2-7; 9 nucleotides align to TRBD2. The CDR3 totals 17 residues. Germline V CDR1 and CDR2: SGHKS, YYEKEE (reference sequence). Losses at the gene ends were 4 bases for V and 5 bases for J; bases not matched to a gene: 16. The CDR3: CASSRLFSSGIKHEQYF. CDR3 nucleotides: TGTGCCAGCAGCCGTCTCTTTTCTAGCGGGATTAAGCACGAGCAGTACTTC. The full variable domain, rest sourced from reference TRBV5-5 and TRBJ2-7, is DAGVTQSPTHLIKTRGQQVTLRCSPISGHKSVSWYQQVLGQGPQFIFQYYEKEERGRGNFPDRFSARQFPNYSSELNVNALLLGDSALYLCASSRLFSSGIKHEQYFGPGTRLTVT.

This chain connects TRBV4-3 to TRBJ2-3; 8 nucleotides agree with TRBD2. Per germline, CDR1 LGHNA and CDR2 YSLEER. The ends lost 1 base at V and 0 bases at J; junction bases unmatched: 6. The CDR3 sequence is 17 residues long. CDR3 nucleotides: TGCGCCAGCAGCCAAGCCGCTAGCGGGTTTAGCACAGATACGCAGTATTTT. Its translation: CASSQAASGFSTDTQYF.

This clone was recorded only once. The genes are TRBV7-6 and TRBJ1-1; D ambiguous. The V end lost 1 base, the J end lost 5 bases, and 2 bases lay between the germline ends. The CDR3 has 11 residues. The germline V gene has CDR1 SGHVS and CDR2 FNYEAQ. The CDR3 nucleotides read TGTGCCAGCAGCTTAGGAACTGAAGCTTTCTTT. It codes for CASSLGTEAFF.

The chain joins TRBV7-9 to TRBJ1-2, with 7 bases identical to TRBD1. V dropped 3 bases and J dropped 6; count of bases not matched to a gene: 7. CDR1 SEHNR and CDR2 FQNEAQ come from the germline V gene (reference sequence). The CDR3 is 14 residues long. The CDR3 spells CASSFTGQVHGYTF. Here the CDR3 DNA reads TGTGCCAGCAGCTTTACTGGACAGGTCCATGGCTACACCTTC.

In this sample, this clone turned up a few times. This rearrangement joins TRBV4-1 to TRBJ1-5; TRBD1 aligns across 8 bases. CDR1 and CDR2 from the germline V gene are MGHRA and YSYEKL. The V and J ends lost 0 bases and 2 bases, in that order; junction bases with no gene match: 6. There are 17 residues in the CDR3. In nucleotides, the CDR3 is TGCGCCAGCAGCCAAGATGGACAGGGCAGGGGCAATCAGCCCCAGCATTTT. It specifies CASSQDGQGRGNQPQHF.

The CDR3 DNA reads TGTGCCTGGCTACCTGGGGCGGTGGGCTCCACTAATGAAAAACTGTTTTTT. Translating it yields CAWLPGAVGSTNEKLFF. The V call is TRBV30, the J call TRBJ1-4, with D perhaps TRBD1 (5 bases). This CDR3 has 17 residues. The V gene lost 5 bases and the J gene lost 2 bases, with 21 bases spanning the gap. Germline V lookup: CDR1 GTSNPN, CDR2 SVGIG (reference sequence).

This rearrangement joins TRBV6-5 to TRBJ1-5; 7 nucleotides match TRBD1. CDR1 is MNHEY, CDR2 SVGAGI, per germline. The CDR3 sequence is 15 residues long. J was trimmed by 7 bases and V by 6 bases; bases with no gene match: 12. The CDR3 DNA is TGTGCCAGCAGAAGGGACAGTCAGGACCGGCAGCCCCAGCATTTT. It is translated as CASRRDSQDRQPQHF.

The V and J genes are TRBV30 and TRBJ2-7; D is unresolved. This CDR3 region has 11 residues. The germline V gene has CDR1 GTSNPN and CDR2 SVGIG (reference sequence). Trimming took off 2 bases at V and 4 bases at J, with 6 bases between the two ends. CDR3 amino acids: CAWSFLYEQYF. CDR3 nucleotides: TGTGCCTGGAGTTTTTTGTACGAGCAGTACTTC.

V usage is TRBV6-6 and J usage is TRBJ1-1, with 7 bases that match TRBD1. Trimming took 4 bases from V and 0 from J; bases not matched to a gene: 5. This CDR3 contains 15 residues. Germline CDR1 and CDR2: MNHNY and SVGAGI (reference sequence). CDR3 in DNA: TGTGCCAGCAGTTTTAATACAGGGGTGAACACTGAAGCTTTCTTT. This translates into CASSFNTGVNTEAFF.

There are a few counts of this clone. The rearrangement uses TRBV6-1 and TRBJ1-1, with a tentative D call TRBD1 (5 bases). CDR3 length equals 16 residues. The germline gives CDR1 MNHNS, CDR2 SASEGT. Trimming left V 2 bases short and J 8 bases short, with 21 bases between. CDR3 loop: CASSEFMRGPAPEAFF. CDR3 nucleotides: TGTGCCAGCAGTGAATTTATGAGGGGTCCGGCCCCCGAAGCTTTCTTT.

The count of this clone is one. The V gene is TRBV6-4, the J gene TRBJ1-3, with a possible D match to TRBD1 (5 bases). V was trimmed by 8 bases and J by 3 bases, leaving 29 bases between them. This CDR3 has 19 amino acids. Germline V lookup: CDR1 MRHNA, CDR2 SNTAGT. The CDR3 spells CASGELSRAGPGGGNTIYF. The DNA for the CDR3 is TGTGCCAGCGGAGAACTCTCGCGTGCGGGGCCCGGTGGTGGAAACACCATATATTTT.

This clone was counted once. CDR3 amino acids: CASSQDLAGGYEQYF. The DNA for the CDR3 is TGCGCCAGCAGCCAAGATCTCGCGGGAGGATACGAGCAGTACTTC. The rearrangement links TRBV4-3 to TRBJ2-7, with 8 bases aligning to TRBD2. Germline lookup yields CDR1 LGHNA and CDR2 YSLEER. After removal of 0 bases from V and 4 bases from J, the junction contained 5 bases not matched to a gene. The CDR3 length is 15 residues.

V gene TRBV4-2 combines with J gene TRBJ2-5, with 10 bases aligning to TRBD2. Germline assignment: CDR1 LGHNA and CDR2 YNFKEQ. J was trimmed by 5 bases and V by 0 bases; bases with no gene match: 6. CDR3 size: 16 residues. The CDR3 DNA follows: TGTGCCAGCAGCCAAGACCTAGCGGGGGCGCGGGAGACCCAGTACTTC. Its protein is CASSQDLAGARETQYF.

The gene calls are TRBV27 and TRBJ2-2, with 8 positions matching TRBD1. CDR1 and CDR2 (germline): MNHEY, SMNVEV (reference sequence). The CDR3 covers 16 residues. Trimming removed 5 bases from V and 6 bases from J; junction bases left unmatched: 11. The CDR3 DNA follows: TGTGCCAGCAGTCCCTGGACAGGGTTGACTCCCGGGGAGCTGTTTTTT. As protein: CASSPWTGLTPGELFF.

The chain uses TRBV6-6 and TRBJ1-2; D is perhaps TRBD1 (6 bases). The V gene's germline CDR1 is MNHNY and CDR2 SVGAGI (reference sequence). This CDR3 comprises 14 residues. V lost 4 bases and J lost 2, with 11 bases in between. CDR3 residues: CASSSDRTNYGYTF. The CDR3 coding sequence is TGTGCCAGCAGTTCAGACAGGACGAACTATGGCTACACCTTC.

This clone came up a few times. DNA of the CDR3: TGCGCCAGCAGCCAAGATAGGCAGGGGGTAAACTATGGCTACACCTTC. This encodes CASSQDRQGVNYGYTF. The V call is TRBV4-3, the J call TRBJ1-2, with 7 bases fitting TRBD1. Germline CDR1 and CDR2: LGHNA and YSLEER. CDR3 length: 16 residues. The ends lost 0 bases at V and 2 bases at J; junction bases unmatched: 6.

A few counts support this clone. V is TRBV11-2 and J is TRBJ1-1; 9 bases align to TRBD1. J gave up 5 bases and V 5 bases, and 12 bases lay outside the gene matches. Germline-derived CDR1 and CDR2 are SGHAT and FQNNGV. The CDR3 is 16 residues long. CDR3 protein: CASSATPGTGMTEAFF. Here the CDR3 DNA reads TGTGCCAGCAGCGCGACCCCCGGGACAGGGATGACTGAAGCTTTCTTT.

This sequence joins TRBV4-2 and TRBJ2-6; TRBD1 aligns across 9 bases. The V and J ends lost 4 bases and 0 bases, in that order; junction bases with no gene match: 4. Germline CDR1 reads LGHNA; CDR2 reads YNFKEQ. The CDR3 loop spans 17 amino acids. The CDR3 sequence: CASSLRDRDSGANVLTF. DNA for the CDR3: TGTGCCAGCAGCCTCCGGGACAGGGACTCTGGGGCCAACGTCCTGACTTTC.

The J gene is TRBJ2-7, the V gene TRBV4-3; D not certain. CDR3 size: 13 residues. V was cut by 1 base and J by 5 bases, with 9 bases left in between. Germline assignment: CDR1 LGHNA and CDR2 YSLEER. CDR3 amino acids: CASSQVLGNEQYF. DNA for the CDR3: TGCGCCAGCAGCCAAGTCTTAGGTAACGAGCAGTACTTC.